These T cell receptor beta chains were read from a single sample in a study of blood T cell repertoires in COVID-19. TCRdb's table, derived via immunoSEQ multiplex PCR, lists solely in-frame clones and lacks some. In the table there are some 400,000 clones, around 87% of which are singletons. Sequenced: peripheral blood. These receptors originate from a woman aged 60-75 years with COVID-19, enrolled during active disease. The conserved cysteine and the conserved F or W are not part of the CDR3 here. Expanded clones are given a class, and other clones once, few, many or no size at all.

v_call clone_size cdr3_aa
TRBV7-8 . ASSPLRLAGGTDTQY
TRBV5-1 . ASSLRGGSYNSPLH
TRBV5-1 . ASSWEGYTEAF
TRBV19 once ASSIRVDTQY
TRBV7-6 . ASSSYGGQGLSYEQY
TRBV5-5 . ASSLVLESGNTIY
TRBV5-1 . ATRRQGAEEQY
TRBV4-1 . ASSQAIGSIPEAF
TRBV24-1 once ATSATLPEKGAYEQY
TRBV15 . ATSRRRTANTEAF
TRBV28 . ASSSRDPYGYEQF
TRBV3-1/TRBV3-2 . ASSRRGEINEQY
TRBV19 . ASSSDRNDNEQF
TRBV28 few ASSSPGQGTDTQY
TRBV6-5 . ASRPDRSGQPQH
TRBV3-1/TRBV3-2 . ASSLGGPQAETQY
TRBV19 . ASSIDQRRQETQY
TRBV28 . ASSSFYDRGNPYEQY
TRBV19 . ASSRGSDNYGYT
TRBV6-6 . ASSYNRVNTEAF
TRBV3-1/TRBV3-2 . ASSTGTRSYT
TRBV11-2 . ASSFLSSGGLADTQY
TRBV7-8 . ASSSNLLAPNYGYT
TRBV29-1 . SVEVRNEQF
TRBV5-1 . ASSSAGGNEQF
TRBV11-3 . ASSPRAVPEQF
TRBV27 . ASSPSLSVGYT
TRBV27 . ASTFDRGNTDTQY
TRBV28 . ASASGGQSDPNTEAF
TRBV3-1/TRBV3-2 many ASSQIAGGPQY
TRBV24-1 . ATSDVVRGGPDTQY
TRBV4-1 . ASSPSRQVRSETQY
TRBV19 . ASSRSSGTGWTDTQY
TRBV5-1 . ASSLPGGPSHEQY
TRBV28 few ASSSAGTGYFYEQY
TRBV5-6 . ASASGDNYEQY
TRBV28 . ASSLGRGPSYEQY
TRBV3-1/TRBV3-2 . ASSRQGFNTGELF
TRBV9 . ASSPRTSGSTDTQY
TRBV5-1 . ASSRTGEANTEAF
TRBV7-3 . ASSLSVLGRQY
TRBV3-1/TRBV3-2 once ASSHRQGAYT
TRBV18 few ASSPAGLSGANVLT
TRBV6-5 . ASSFSFRTNSPLH